The 22 T cell receptor beta chains in this list originate from one sample, sequenced in a study of brain T cells in children with intractable seizures. Some clones are missing from TCRdb's copy, which holds only in-frame ones; the method was immunoSEQ multiplex PCR. The data contain tens of thousands of clones, about 93% of them singletons. Sequences were derived from peripheral blood, sampled at surgery. Every receptor here comes from a girl under 10 years old with Rasmussen encephalitis and intractable seizures.

The chain links TRBV19 to TRBJ2-4; TRBD2 aligns across 8 bases. Germline V CDR1 and CDR2: LNHDA, SQIVND (reference sequence). The CDR3 is made up of 13 amino acids. Losses at the gene ends were 10 bases for V and 3 bases for J; bases not matched to a gene: 5. The DNA of the CDR3 is TGTGCCACAGCGGGAGCAGGCAAAAACATTCAGTACTTC. Amino acid sequence: CATAGAGKNIQYF.

This clone came up once. The gene calls are TRBV30 and TRBJ1-2; 9 bases are shared with TRBD1. The CDR3 is 14 residues long. Germline V gives CDR1 GTSNPN, CDR2 SVGIG (reference sequence). J gave up 8 bases and V 2 bases, and 9 bases lay outside the gene matches. CDR3 sequence reads: CAWSPGQGLNGYTF. DNA for the CDR3: TGTGCCTGGAGTCCGGGACAGGGTTTGAACGGCTACACCTTC.

The chain uses TRBV29-1 and TRBJ1-2; D uncertain. The CDR3 is made up of 11 amino acids. Deletions cut 3 bases from V and 6 bases from J, with 8 bases between. Germline values: CDR1 SQVTM, CDR2 ANQGSEA. CDR3 in amino acids: CSVDSGDGYTF. The CDR3 DNA reads TGCAGCGTTGATTCCGGAGATGGCTACACCTTC.

The chain links TRBV2 to TRBJ1-2, with D unclear. Germline CDR1 SNHLY, CDR2 FYNNEI. V shed 7 bases and J shed 1 base, with 7 bases lying between them. This CDR3 has 12 residues. The DNA for the CDR3 is TGTGCCAGCATTCTCATTAACTATGGCTACACCTTC. It encodes CASILINYGYTF.

The rearrangement joins TRBV7-9 to TRBJ2-7; tentatively, D is TRBD1 (5 bases). Germline CDR1 SEHNR, CDR2 FQNEAQ (reference sequence). The V and J ends lost 4 bases and 4 bases respectively, with 11 bases between them. The CDR3 extends over 13 amino acids. The chain's CDR3 is CASSYFKGYEQYF. The CDR3, as DNA: TGTGCCAGCAGCTATTTTAAGGGGTACGAGCAGTACTTC.

The chain has TRBV6-5 and TRBJ2-1, with D hard to call. Germline V gene sequence: CDR1 MNHEY, CDR2 SVGAGI. The CDR3 sequence is 16 residues long. Trimming shortened V by 4 bases and J by 1 base, and 14 bases separated the two germline ends. In DNA form, the CDR3 reads TGTGCCAGCAGTTTTCTCGCCCCTAATTCCTACAATGAGCAGTTCTTC. Protein sequence: CASSFLAPNSYNEQFF.

This clone was found once. This chain links TRBV14 with TRBJ2-7, with a tentative D call TRBD2 (5 bases). Trimming took off 1 base at V and 3 bases at J, with 10 bases between the two ends. This CDR3 has 14 residues. Germline CDR1 is SGHDN and CDR2 is FVKESK. The CDR3 is CASSQVSGIYEQYF. The CDR3 nucleotides read TGTGCCAGCAGCCAAGTGTCGGGAATCTACGAGCAGTACTTC.

The rearrangement joins TRBV29-1 to TRBJ2-7; a possible D gene is TRBD1 (5 bases). Trimming shortened V by 3 bases and J by 3 bases, and 12 bases separated the two germline ends. CDR1 is SQVTM, CDR2 ANQGSEA, per germline. The CDR3 runs to 13 residues. CDR3 protein: CSVEGQGLYEQYF. For the CDR3, the DNA is TGCAGCGTTGAGGGGCAGGGTCTCTACGAGCAGTACTTC.

This clone was seen once. This sequence joins TRBV10-3 and TRBJ1-6; D not certain. CDR3 length: 13 amino acids. Germline loops: CDR1 ENHRY, CDR2 SYGVKD. Trimming took off 1 base at V and 11 bases at J, with 9 bases between the two ends. CDR3 region: CAISEWRTTPLHF. As DNA, the CDR3 is TGTGCCATCAGTGAGTGGCGAACTACACCCCTCCACTTT.

The CDR3 sequence: CASRNGQGNNEQFF. CDR3 nucleotides: TGTGCCAGCAGGAATGGACAGGGAAACAATGAGCAGTTCTTC. The rearrangement uses TRBV2 and TRBJ2-1; 8 bases fit TRBD1. The CDR3 has 14 residues. Germline V gene lookup returns CDR1 SNHLY and CDR2 FYNNEI. Trimming at V came to 6 bases and at J to 5 bases, leaving 6 bases not matched to a gene.

The chain recombines TRBV6-6 with TRBJ1-6; TRBD1 matches at 8 bases. CDR1 is MNHNY, CDR2 SVGAGI, per germline (reference sequence). V lost 5 bases to trimming and J lost 3 bases; unmatched junction nucleotides: 15. The CDR3 totals 19 residues. CDR3 sequence (DNA): TGTGCCAGCAGTCGGCGTTGGGACAGGCTAGGCCTCTATAATTCACCCCTCCACTTT. Its translation is CASSRRWDRLGLYNSPLHF.

J is TRBJ1-2 and V is TRBV2; TRBD1 matches 7 bases. The V gene end was trimmed by 4 bases and the J gene end by 7 bases; junction bases not matched to a gene: 6. The CDR3 extends over 13 amino acids. Looked up from germline, CDR1 is SNHLY and CDR2 is FYNNEI. CDR3 sequence reads: CASSAQGEGGYTF. The CDR3 region has the DNA TGTGCCAGCAGTGCGCAGGGGGAAGGTGGCTACACCTTC.

The chain couples TRBV5-4 to TRBJ1-3; a possible D gene is TRBD1 (6 bases). V was pared by 4 bases and J by 4 bases, with 12 bases between. Per the germline V gene, CDR1 is SGHNT and CDR2 is YYREEE (reference sequence). This CDR3 spans 14 amino acids. CDR3 nucleotides: TGTGCCAGCAGCACTAGGACAGACGGAAACACCATATATTTT. The encoded protein is CASSTRTDGNTIYF. Combining the CDR3 with reference TRBV5-4 and TRBJ1-3 gives the whole variable domain ETGVTQSPTHLIKTRGQQVTLRCSSQSGHNTVSWYQQALGQGPQFIFQYYREEENGRGNFPPRFSGLQFPNYSSELNVNALELDDSALYLCASSTRTDGNTIYFGEGSWLTVV.

V gene TRBV19 combines with J gene TRBJ1-4, with TRBD1 as a possible D gene (5 bases). The germline V gene has CDR1 LNHDA and CDR2 SQIVND (reference sequence). Trimming removed 4 bases from V and 7 bases from J, with 13 bases in between. The CDR3 is 14 residues long. The CDR3 DNA follows: TGTGCCAGTAGTAAGTCGGGAGGGGCTGAAAAACTGTTTTTT. Protein: CASSKSGGAEKLFF.

The chain couples TRBV30 to TRBJ1-2; D is undetermined. The length of the CDR3 is 11 residues. Germline CDR1 GTSNPN, CDR2 SVGIG (reference sequence). Trimming removed 0 bases from V and 8 bases from J, with 7 bases in between. CDR3 nucleotide sequence: TGTGCCTGGAGTGTGGGCAGGGGCTACACCTTC. Residues: CAWSVGRGYTF.

This clone occurred once. The chain combines TRBV2 with TRBJ1-1; possibly TRBD1 for D (6 bases). CDR1 is SNHLY, CDR2 FYNNEI, per germline. This CDR3 region has 15 residues. V lost 11 bases and J 1 base, leaving 20 bases between the germline ends. CDR3 bases: TGTGCCGTGAGGGGTGGGGGGCTGACGAACACTGAAGCTTTCTTT. As protein: CAVRGGGLTNTEAFF.

The V gene is TRBV2, the J gene TRBJ1-4; D might be TRBD1 (5 bases). The germline gives CDR1 SNHLY, CDR2 FYNNEI. CDR3 length: 15 residues. With 7 bases removed from V and 3 bases from J, the gap between germline ends came to 15 bases. CDR3 residues: CASKGTSDPNEKLFF. The DNA of the CDR3 is TGTGCCAGCAAAGGGACTTCTGATCCTAATGAAAAACTGTTTTTT.

The chain has TRBV6-7 and TRBJ1-4, with 9 bases identical to TRBD1. TRBV6-7 qualifies as an ORF whose function is uncertain. The CDR3 is 15 amino acids. J gave up 8 bases and V 0 bases, and 4 bases lay outside the gene matches. The CDR3 reads CASSYSDRGGEKLFF. The CDR3 DNA follows: TGTGCCAGCAGTTACTCGGACAGGGGTGGGGAAAAACTGTTTTTT.

The V and J genes are TRBV18 and TRBJ2-5; perhaps TRBD1 as D (6 bases). V was trimmed by 0 bases and J by 5 bases, leaving 10 bases between them. CDR1 and CDR2 from the germline V gene are KGHSH and LQKENI. This CDR3 is 14 amino acids long. In DNA, the CDR3 is TGTGCCAGCTCACCACCTACAGGGACGGAGACCCAGTACTTC. Protein product: CASSPPTGTETQYF.

This clone was seen once. The rearrangement joins TRBV5-1 to TRBJ2-2; 13 bases map to TRBD2. J gave up 4 bases and V 5 bases, and 2 bases lay outside the gene matches. Germline V lookup: CDR1 SGHRS, CDR2 YFSETQ. The CDR3 runs 15 residues. The CDR3 DNA reads TGCGCCAGCAGTTGGACTAGCGGGGGCACCGGGGAGCTGTTTTTT. Translation: CASSWTSGGTGELFF. Using reference TRBV5-1 and TRBJ2-2 for the parts outside the CDR3, the full variable domain is KAGVTQTPRYLIKTRGQQVTLSCSPISGHRSVSWYQQTPGQGLQFLFEYFSETQRNKGNFPGRFSGRQFSNSRSEMNVSTLELGDSALYLCASSWTSGGTGELFFGEGSRLTVL.

This clone was recorded only once. The chain has TRBV7-3 and TRBJ1-2; D gene unclear. V was clipped by 2 bases and J by 5 bases, with 12 bases between them. This CDR3 has 14 amino acids. The V gene's germline CDR1 is SGHTA and CDR2 FQGTGA. CDR3 DNA sequence: TGTGCCAGCAGCTTAGATCCCAGCGGTTATGGCTACACCTTC. Its protein is CASSLDPSGYGYTF.

The DNA for the CDR3 is TGTGCCAGCAGCCTCCTGGGCAGGGAAGGGAAGTATTTT. This encodes CASSLLGREGKYF. The rearrangement links TRBV7-9 to TRBJ2-3; D possibly corresponds to TRBD1 (5 bases). Deletions cut 5 bases from V and 13 bases from J, with 19 bases between. The CDR3 is 13 residues long. Germline V gene sequence: CDR1 SEHNR, CDR2 FQNEAQ (reference sequence).